The 8 T cell receptor beta chains below come from one sample, sequenced in a study of blood T cells in healthy people across ages. A sample-barcoded 5' primer and a J-beta primer mix were used in a second PCR of roughly 6 to 11 cycles. MiXCR was run by TCRdb on the 5' RACE reads, yielding one entry per CDR3 protein. The table records about 970,000 distinct CDR3 sequences, just over 50% of them present only once. The sample comprised blood. The receptors shown here come from a woman aged 55-75 years in good health.

This clonotype came up once. The V call is TRBV27, the J call TRBJ2-7; D gene ambiguous. CDR1 MNHEY and CDR2 SMNVEV come from the germline V gene (reference sequence). This CDR3 region has 15 residues. Trimming left V 6 bases short and J 0 bases short, with 15 bases between. CDR3 loop: CASRFASDGSYEQYF. The CDR3 DNA reads TGTGCCAGCAGATTTGCCTCGGACGGCTCCTACGAGCAGTACTTC.

This rearrangement joins TRBV12-3 or TRBV12-4 to TRBJ1-5; TRBD1 is a possible D gene (6 bases). CDR3 length: 14 residues. Trimming stripped 3 bases from V and 3 bases from J, with 9 bases between. The CDR3 protein is CASSLRQDNQPQHF. The CDR3 DNA reads as TGTGCCAGCAGTTTGAGACAGGACAATCAGCCCCAGCATTTT.

The V gene is TRBV6-1, the J gene TRBJ2-4; 7 bases match TRBD1. V trimming: 6 bases; J trimming: 6 bases; junction bases outside the gene matches: 11. The CDR3 consists of 15 residues. Germline V gene data show CDR1 as MNHNS and CDR2 as SASEGT. The CDR3 nucleotides read TGTGCCAGCAGCCCCCAAGACAGGGTTATAAACATTCAGTACTTC. Encoded protein: CASSPQDRVINIQYF.

In this sample, this clonotype turned up many times. This chain uses TRBV20-1 with TRBJ2-7; 10 bases are a match to TRBD2. V lost 0 bases to trimming and J lost 3 bases; unmatched junction nucleotides: 17. The CDR3 length is 19 residues. The germline V gene has CDR1 DFQATT and CDR2 SNEGSKA (reference sequence). The CDR3 protein is CSARDRFLASGSLGYEQYF. The CDR3 DNA follows: TGCAGTGCTAGAGATAGGTTTTTGGCTAGCGGGAGTCTAGGCTACGAGCAGTACTTC.

The CDR3 coding sequence is TGTGCCAGCAGCCAAGGTCTAGCGGGAGAAGGAGAGACCCAGTACTTC. It encodes CASSQGLAGEGETQYF. This sequence joins TRBV3-1 and TRBJ2-5; TRBD2 agrees at 10 bases. The CDR3 runs 16 residues. The V and J ends lost 1 base and 4 bases, in that order; junction bases with no gene match: 6. Germline CDR1 and CDR2: LGHDT and YNNKEL (reference sequence).

The gene calls are TRBV20-1 and TRBJ2-7; TRBD1 aligns across 7 bases. V lost 5 bases, J lost 4 bases, and 11 bases stayed unmatched. Germline V CDR1 and CDR2: DFQATT, SNEGSKA (reference sequence). This CDR3 contains 14 residues. As DNA, the CDR3 is TGCAGTGCTCCCGGACAGGTTGGTTGGTACGAGCAGTACTTC. Translating gives CSAPGQVGWYEQYF.

The chain couples TRBV15 to TRBJ2-7; 9 bases align to TRBD2. J was trimmed by 6 bases and V by 2 bases; bases with no gene match: 8. There are 15 residues in the CDR3. Germline CDR1 LNHNV, CDR2 YYDKDF (reference sequence). The CDR3 sequence: CATSRTGTSFSEQYF. In nucleotides, the CDR3 is TGTGCCACCAGCAGAACTGGGACTAGCTTCTCCGAGCAGTACTTC.

The rearrangement links TRBV29-1 to TRBJ2-3; D unclear. Germline CDR1 reads SQVTM; CDR2 reads ANQGSEA. The ends were cut back, 4 bases at V and 0 bases at J, with 8 bases in the middle. The CDR3 has 13 amino acids. This chain's CDR3 is CSVGSASTDTQYF. Written as DNA, the CDR3 is TGCAGCGTTGGAAGTGCTAGCACAGATACGCAGTATTTT.